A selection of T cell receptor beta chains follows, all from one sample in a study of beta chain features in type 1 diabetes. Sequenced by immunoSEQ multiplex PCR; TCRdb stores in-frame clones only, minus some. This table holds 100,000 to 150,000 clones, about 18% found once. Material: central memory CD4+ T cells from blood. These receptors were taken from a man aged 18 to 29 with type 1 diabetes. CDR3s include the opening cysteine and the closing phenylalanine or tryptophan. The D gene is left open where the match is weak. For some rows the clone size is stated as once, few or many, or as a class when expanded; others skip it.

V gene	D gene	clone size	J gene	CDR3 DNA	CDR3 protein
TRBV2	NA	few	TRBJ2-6	TGTGCCAGCAGTGAGGAAGGGTCTGGGGCCAACGTCCTGACTTTC	CASSEEGSGANVLTF
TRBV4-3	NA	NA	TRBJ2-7	TGCGCCAGCAGCCGAGCCGGGACGTCAACCGAGCAGTACTTC	CASSRAGTSTEQYF
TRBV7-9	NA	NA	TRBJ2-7	TGTGCCAGCAGCTTAGGGCCAGGAAGCTCCTACGAGCAGTACTTC	CASSLGPGSSYEQYF
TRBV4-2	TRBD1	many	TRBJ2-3	TGTGCCAGCAGCCATGGGACAGGGGGCACAGATACGCAGTATTTT	CASSHGTGGTDTQYF
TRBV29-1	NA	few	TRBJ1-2	TGCAGCGTGTACTCCCCCTTCTATGGCTACACCTTC	CSVYSPFYGYTF
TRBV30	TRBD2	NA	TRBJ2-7	TGTGCCTGGACCTGGACTAGCGGGGCCGTCCGCTCCTACGAGCAGTACTTC	CAWTWTSGAVRSYEQYF
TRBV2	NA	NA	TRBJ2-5	TGTGCCAGCAGCGCGGATAGGGTTCGAGAGACCCAGTACTTC	CASSADRVRETQYF
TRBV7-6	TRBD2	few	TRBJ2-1	TGTGCCAGCAGCTCACGCGGACTAGCGGGGCGGAATGAGCAGTTCTTC	CASSSRGLAGRNEQFF
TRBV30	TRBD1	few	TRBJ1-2	TGTGCCTGGAGTCGGGACAGGAACTATGGCTACACCTTC	CAWSRDRNYGYTF
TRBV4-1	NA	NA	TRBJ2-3	TGCGCCAGCAGCCAAGATTGGATACAGGGAACAGATACGCAGTATTTT	CASSQDWIQGTDTQYF
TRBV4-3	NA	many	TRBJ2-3	TGCGCCAGCAGCGGCGGGAACCCCACGCAGTATTTT	CASSGGNPTQYF
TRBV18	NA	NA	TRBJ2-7	TGTGCCAGCTCACGCCTACTGACAGAATTCAACTACGAGCAGTACTTC	CASSRLLTEFNYEQYF
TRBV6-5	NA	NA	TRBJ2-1	TGTGCCAGCAGTTACTCGAGACTCGACGACTACAATGAGCAGTTCTTC	CASSYSRLDDYNEQFF
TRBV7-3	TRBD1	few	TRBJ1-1	TGTGCCAGCAGCCCCGGGACAGTGAACACTGAAGCTTTCTTT	CASSPGTVNTEAFF
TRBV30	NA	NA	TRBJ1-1	TGTGCCTGGAGTGTAATACCCACTGAAGCTTTCTTT	CAWSVIPTEAFF
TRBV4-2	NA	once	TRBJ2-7	TGTGCCAGCAGCCAAGATCAGGCTTCCTACGAGCAGTACTTC	CASSQDQASYEQYF
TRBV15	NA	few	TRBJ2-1	TGTGCCACCAGCAGAGATCCCAGGGACAATGAGCAGTTCTTC	CATSRDPRDNEQFF
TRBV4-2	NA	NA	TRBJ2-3	TGTGCCAGCAGCCAAGGGGATACAGATACGCAGTATTTT	CASSQGDTDTQYF
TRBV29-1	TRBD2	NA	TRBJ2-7	TGCAGCGTTGACGGAGGACTAGCGGGATTCCACGAGCAGTACTTC	CSVDGGLAGFHEQYF
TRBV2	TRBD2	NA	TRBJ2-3	TGTGCCAGCAGTGGAACTAGCGGGGGCGGCACAGATACGCAGTATTTT	CASSGTSGGGTDTQYF
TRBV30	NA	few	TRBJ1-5	TGTGCCTGGAGTGGCAGGGCGAATCAGCCCCAGCATTTT	CAWSGRANQPQHF
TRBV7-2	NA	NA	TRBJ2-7	TGTGCCAGCAGTCCGGACAGCGACAGCATGTCCTACGAGCAGTACTTC	CASSPDSDSMSYEQYF
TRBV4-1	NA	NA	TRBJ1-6	TGCGCCAGCAGCCAAGGGCCTTCCAGCGATTCACCCCTCCACTTT	CASSQGPSSDSPLHF
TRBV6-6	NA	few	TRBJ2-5	TGTGCCAGCAGTGTTTCGCTGGGGGAGACCCAGTACTTC	CASSVSLGETQYF